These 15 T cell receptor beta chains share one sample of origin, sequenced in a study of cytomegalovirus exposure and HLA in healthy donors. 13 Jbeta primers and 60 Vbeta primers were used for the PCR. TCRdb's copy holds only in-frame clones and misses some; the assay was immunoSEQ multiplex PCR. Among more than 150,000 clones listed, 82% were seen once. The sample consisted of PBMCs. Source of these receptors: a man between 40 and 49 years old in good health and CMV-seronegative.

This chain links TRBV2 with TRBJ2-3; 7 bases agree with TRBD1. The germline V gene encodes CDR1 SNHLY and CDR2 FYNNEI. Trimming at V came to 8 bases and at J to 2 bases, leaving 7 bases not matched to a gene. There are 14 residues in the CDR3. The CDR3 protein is CASGETGITDTQYF. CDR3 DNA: TGTGCCAGCGGAGAGACAGGGATCACAGATACGCAGTATTTT.

This CDR3 is CASLTGTSGLNEQFF. DNA for the CDR3: TGTGCCAGCCTCACCGGGACTAGCGGTCTAAATGAGCAGTTCTTC. The chain is built from TRBV5-4 and TRBJ2-1; 11 bases agree with TRBD2. Unmatched junction bases numbered 10, after V lost 7 bases and J lost 7 bases. The CDR3 loop spans 15 amino acids. From germline, CDR1 is SGHNT and CDR2 YYREEE (reference sequence).

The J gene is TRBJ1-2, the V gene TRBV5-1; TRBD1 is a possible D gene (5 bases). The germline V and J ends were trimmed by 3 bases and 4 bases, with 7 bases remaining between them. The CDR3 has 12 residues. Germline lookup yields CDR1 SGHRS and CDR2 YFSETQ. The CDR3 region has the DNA TGCGCCAGCAGCTCCGACAGCTATGGCTACACCTTC. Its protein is CASSSDSYGYTF.

The CDR3, as DNA: TGTGCCAGCACAGAAAAGTACGGGAGCCCCGGGGAGCTGTTTTTT. Amino acid sequence: CASTEKYGSPGELFF. The chain employs TRBV6-6 and TRBJ2-2, with a weak D call TRBD2 (6 bases). This CDR3 comprises 15 residues. The V gene's germline CDR1 is MNHNY and CDR2 SVGAGI (reference sequence). V shed 7 bases and J shed 6 bases, with 18 bases lying between them.

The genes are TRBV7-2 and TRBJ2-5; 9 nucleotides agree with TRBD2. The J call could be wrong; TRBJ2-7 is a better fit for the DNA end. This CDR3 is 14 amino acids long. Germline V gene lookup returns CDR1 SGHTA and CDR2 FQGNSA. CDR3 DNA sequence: TGTGCCAGCAAGAGGGGGAGCGGGGGGACCGAGCAGTACTTC. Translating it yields CASKRGSGGTEQYF.

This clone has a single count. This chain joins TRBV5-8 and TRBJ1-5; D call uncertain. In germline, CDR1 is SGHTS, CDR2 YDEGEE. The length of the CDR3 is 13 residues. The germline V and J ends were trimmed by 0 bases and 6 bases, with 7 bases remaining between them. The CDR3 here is CASSLDSSQPQHF. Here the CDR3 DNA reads TGTGCCAGCAGCTTGGACAGCTCTCAGCCCCAGCATTTT.

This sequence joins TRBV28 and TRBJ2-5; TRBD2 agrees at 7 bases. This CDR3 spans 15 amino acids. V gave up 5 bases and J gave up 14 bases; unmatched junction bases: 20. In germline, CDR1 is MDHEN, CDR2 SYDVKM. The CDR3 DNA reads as TGTGCCAGCAGTCCCCGGAGCGGGGCTAGCGTCCCTGGTTACTTC. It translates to CASSPRSGASVPGYF.

CDR3 nucleotides: TGCGCCAGCAGCTGGGAGGCCACAGCCCCTGGAAACACCATATATTTT. Protein sequence: CASSWEATAPGNTIYF. The rearrangement uses TRBV5-1 and TRBJ1-3, with D hard to call. V was shortened by 3 bases and J by 2 bases, with 15 bases between the two germline ends. The CDR3 totals 16 residues. Germline CDR1 SGHRS, CDR2 YFSETQ.

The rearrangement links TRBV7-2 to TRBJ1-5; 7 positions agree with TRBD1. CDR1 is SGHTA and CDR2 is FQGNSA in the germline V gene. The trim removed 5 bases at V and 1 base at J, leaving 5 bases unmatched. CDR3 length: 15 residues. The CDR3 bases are TGTGCCAGCAGCACCCAGGGGGGAAGCAATCAGCCCCAGCATTTT. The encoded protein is CASSTQGGSNQPQHF.

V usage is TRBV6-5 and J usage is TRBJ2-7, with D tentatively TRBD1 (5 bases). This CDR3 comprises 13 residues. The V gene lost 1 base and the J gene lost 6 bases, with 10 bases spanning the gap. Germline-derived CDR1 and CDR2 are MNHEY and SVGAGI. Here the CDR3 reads CASSYLTGREQYF. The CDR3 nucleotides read TGTGCCAGCAGTTACTTAACAGGACGCGAGCAGTACTTC.

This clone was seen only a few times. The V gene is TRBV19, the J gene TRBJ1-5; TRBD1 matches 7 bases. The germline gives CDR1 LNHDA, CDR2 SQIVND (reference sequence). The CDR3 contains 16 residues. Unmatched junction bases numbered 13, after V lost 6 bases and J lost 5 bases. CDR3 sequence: CASRALRDRVDQPQHF. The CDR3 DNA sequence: TGTGCCAGTAGGGCCTTAAGAGACAGGGTAGATCAGCCCCAGCATTTT.

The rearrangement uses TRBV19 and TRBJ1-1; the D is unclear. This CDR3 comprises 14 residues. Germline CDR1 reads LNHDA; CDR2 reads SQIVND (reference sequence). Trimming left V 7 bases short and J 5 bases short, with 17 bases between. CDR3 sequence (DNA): TGTGCCAGTACCGTGGGAGGGTCGTGGACTGAAGCTTTCTTT. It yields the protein CASTVGGSWTEAFF.

The CDR3, as DNA: TGTGCCAGCAGCTTAGGGCCCCAGGGGCACTCTGGAAACACCATATATTTT. The encoded protein is CASSLGPQGHSGNTIYF. The genes are TRBV7-2 and TRBJ1-3; a weak D match, TRBD1 (6 bases). The CDR3 spans 17 residues. V lost 1 base to trimming and J lost 0 bases, with 13 bases between them. Germline CDR1 reads SGHTA; CDR2 reads FQGNSA.

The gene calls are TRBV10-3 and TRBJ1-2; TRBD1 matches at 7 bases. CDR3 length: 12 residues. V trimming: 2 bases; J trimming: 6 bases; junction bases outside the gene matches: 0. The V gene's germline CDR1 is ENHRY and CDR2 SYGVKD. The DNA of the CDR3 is TGTGCCATCAGTGAGGACAGGGATGGCTACACCTTC. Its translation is CAISEDRDGYTF.

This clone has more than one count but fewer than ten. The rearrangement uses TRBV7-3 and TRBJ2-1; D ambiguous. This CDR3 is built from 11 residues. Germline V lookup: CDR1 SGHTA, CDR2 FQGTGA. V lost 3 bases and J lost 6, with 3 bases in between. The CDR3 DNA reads TGTGCCAGCAGCTTCCTCAATGAGCAGTTCTTC. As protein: CASSFLNEQFF.